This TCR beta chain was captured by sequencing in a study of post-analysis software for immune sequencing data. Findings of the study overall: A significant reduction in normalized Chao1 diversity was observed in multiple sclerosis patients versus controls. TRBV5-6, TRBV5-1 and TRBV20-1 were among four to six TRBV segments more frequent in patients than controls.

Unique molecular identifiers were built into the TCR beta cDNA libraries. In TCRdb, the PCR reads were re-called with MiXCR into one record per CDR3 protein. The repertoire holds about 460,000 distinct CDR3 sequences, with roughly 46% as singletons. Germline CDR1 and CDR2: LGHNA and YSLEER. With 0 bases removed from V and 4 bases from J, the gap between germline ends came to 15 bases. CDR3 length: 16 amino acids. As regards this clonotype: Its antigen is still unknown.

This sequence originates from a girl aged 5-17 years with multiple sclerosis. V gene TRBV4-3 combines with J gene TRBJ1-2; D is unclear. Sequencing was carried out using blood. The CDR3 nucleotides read TGCGCCAGCAGCCAAGATCTGGCACGGCTCCTCTATGGCTACACCTTC. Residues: CASSQDLARLLYGYTF.